This TCR beta chain emerged from a study of T cells after yellow fever vaccination. The CDR3 contains 15 residues. Germline CDR1 is SGHRS and CDR2 is YFSETQ. V shed 2 bases and J shed 5 bases, with 16 bases lying between them. TCRdb fed the 5' RACE reads into MiXCR, producing one record per CDR3 protein. The data show approximately 510,000 distinct CDR3 sequences, 21% seen once. This clonotype was counted a few times. Its target is unknown. General observations from the study: Primary-vaccination clones mostly resurfaced post-booster (under 98% CD4, more than 85% CD8). A small share of clonotypes appeared in both CD4 and CD8 compartments.

The receptor's source is a man aged 18 to 29 who received the YFV17D yellow fever vaccine. This chain links TRBV5-1 with TRBJ2-5, with D maybe TRBD2 (7 bases). The specimen was PBMCs, collected 21 days after the first yellow fever vaccination. In nucleotides, the CDR3 is TGCGCCAGCAGCTTCTCGCGGCGGGGGCCTGAGACCCAGTACTTC. The encoded protein is CASSFSRRGPETQYF.